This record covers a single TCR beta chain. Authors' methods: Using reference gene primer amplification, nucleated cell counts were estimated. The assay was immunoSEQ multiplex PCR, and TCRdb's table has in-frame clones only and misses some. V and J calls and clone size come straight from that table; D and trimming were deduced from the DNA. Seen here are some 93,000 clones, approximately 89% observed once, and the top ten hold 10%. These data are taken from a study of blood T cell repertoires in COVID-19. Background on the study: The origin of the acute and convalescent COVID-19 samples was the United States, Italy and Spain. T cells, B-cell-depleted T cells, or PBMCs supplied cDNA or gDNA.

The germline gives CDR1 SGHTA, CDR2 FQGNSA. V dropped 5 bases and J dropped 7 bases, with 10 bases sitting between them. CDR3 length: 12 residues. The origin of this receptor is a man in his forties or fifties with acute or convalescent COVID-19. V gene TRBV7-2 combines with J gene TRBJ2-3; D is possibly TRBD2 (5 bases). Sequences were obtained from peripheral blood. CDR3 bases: TGTGCCAGCAGCCACGGGATCAATACGCAGTATTTT. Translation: CASSHGINTQYF.